The 12 T cell receptor beta chains in this list originate from one sample, sequenced in a study of T-cell reconstitution after alpha-beta-depleted transplantation in children. TCRbeta library construction was performed incorporating unique molecular identifiers. TCRdb called the PCR reads again in MiXCR, with one record for every CDR3 protein. The repertoire holds roughly 300,000 distinct CDR3 sequences, 9.5% to 10% seen once, with around a tenth in the top ten. The specimen comprised PBMCs from the stem cell graft donor, sampled from the stem cell graft. These receptors were obtained from a human donor who donated a stem cell graft to a child with SCID.

This clonotype was recorded a few times. This rearrangement joins TRBV6-1 to TRBJ1-1; D remains ambiguous. V was pared by 7 bases and J by 4 bases, with 13 bases between. This CDR3 has 13 amino acids. Germline V gene lookup returns CDR1 MNHNS and CDR2 SASEGT. CDR3 loop: CASKTAPGTEAFF. The DNA of the CDR3 is TGTGCCAGCAAAACGGCTCCGGGCACTGAAGCTTTCTTT.

This clonotype was found once. A read error may account for a junction end that differs from germline. The chain couples TRBV6-2 or TRBV6-3 to TRBJ2-5; TRBD1 agrees at 7 bases. The CDR3 runs 16 residues. The germline gives CDR1 MNHEY, CDR2 SVGEGT. DNA for the CDR3: TGTGCCAGCAGTACCCCCCCGACAGGGAGCCAAGAGACCCTGTACTTC. Translated: CASSTPPTGSQETLYF.

The chain employs TRBV5-1 and TRBJ1-1; perhaps TRBD1 as D (5 bases). V was cut by 1 base and J by 7 bases, with 17 bases left in between. The germline V gene encodes CDR1 SGHRS and CDR2 YFSETQ. The CDR3 has 15 residues. CDR3 nucleotide sequence: TGCGCCAGCAGCTTGCCGCCCGGGCTCCAGGGTGAAGCTTTCTTT. This translates into CASSLPPGLQGEAFF.

J is TRBJ2-1 and V is TRBV28, with TRBD1 as a possible D gene (6 bases). The CDR3 runs 16 residues. Germline CDR1 MDHEN, CDR2 SYDVKM. Between the trimmed V and J ends, which lost 6 bases and 0 bases, there was a span of 15 bases. The CDR3 DNA reads TGTGCCAGCAGCCCAGGGGAAGCTCGCTCCTACAATGAGCAGTTCTTC. It codes for CASSPGEARSYNEQFF.

The table lists this clonotype with a few counts. The chain employs TRBV5-1 and TRBJ1-4; D not resolved. The CDR3 sequence is 17 residues long. V lost 0 bases to trimming and J lost 0 bases, with 12 bases between them. Germline V lookup: CDR1 SGHRS, CDR2 YFSETQ. CDR3 loop: CASSLGGRRTTNEKLFF. The CDR3 region has the DNA TGCGCCAGCAGCTTGGGTGGCAGGAGAACAACTAATGAAAAACTGTTTTTT.

This clonotype was counted only a few times. The chain has TRBV7-8 and TRBJ1-1; D remains unclear. Trimming pared 4 bases from V and 1 base from J, leaving 13 bases between. This CDR3 is built from 15 residues. In germline, CDR1 is SGHVS, CDR2 FQNEAQ. The CDR3 loop reads CASSYPLLGNTEAFF. The CDR3 DNA is TGTGCCAGCAGCTATCCCCTCTTGGGGAACACTGAAGCTTTCTTT. The full variable domain, in which reference TRBV7-8 and TRBJ1-1 provide the parts outside the CDR3, is GAGVSQSPRYKVAKRGQDVALRCDPISGHVSLFWYQQALGQGPEFLTYFQNEAQLDKSGLPSDRFFAERPEGSVSTLKIQRTQQEDSAVYLCASSYPLLGNTEAFFGQGTRLTVV.

The chain recombines TRBV20-1 with TRBJ2-5; 9 positions agree with TRBD2. Germline V gene lookup returns CDR1 DFQATT and CDR2 SNEGSKA (reference sequence). This CDR3 spans 14 amino acids. Trimming removed 2 bases from V and 3 bases from J; junction bases left unmatched: 4. The CDR3 DNA is TGCAGTGCTAGAATGACTAGCGGAAAAGAGACCCAGTACTTC. It codes for CSARMTSGKETQYF.

The chain joins TRBV10-3 to TRBJ1-6; TRBD1 agrees at 8 bases. CDR1 ENHRY and CDR2 SYGVKD come from the germline V gene. The CDR3 has 15 amino acids. J was trimmed by 7 bases and V by 4 bases; bases with no gene match: 6. The CDR3 sequence: CAISVATGENSPLHF. Written as DNA, the CDR3 is TGTGCCATCAGTGTAGCGACAGGGGAAAATTCACCCCTCCACTTT.

The chain combines TRBV12-3 or TRBV12-4 with TRBJ2-7, with D perhaps matching TRBD1 (6 bases). The CDR3 contains 15 residues. Trimming took off 5 bases at V and 0 bases at J, with 14 bases between the two ends. The CDR3 reads CASSPTDRLSYEQYF. Written as DNA, the CDR3 is TGTGCCAGCAGTCCGACTGACAGGCTCTCCTACGAGCAGTACTTC.

This clonotype has only a few counts. The rearrangement joins TRBV2 to TRBJ1-3; TRBD1 might be the D (6 bases). The CDR3 extends over 14 amino acids. With 7 bases removed from V and 2 bases from J, the gap between germline ends came to 12 bases. Looked up from germline, CDR1 is SNHLY and CDR2 is FYNNEI. The CDR3 here is CASIGTYPGNTIYF. DNA for the CDR3: TGTGCCAGCATCGGGACATACCCTGGAAACACCATATATTTT.

The CDR3 loop is CASSYNGGPSYNEQFF. CDR3 nucleotide sequence: TGTGCCAGCAGTTACAACGGGGGACCGTCCTACAATGAGCAGTTCTTC. The gene calls are TRBV13 and TRBJ2-1, with a possible D match to TRBD2 (6 bases). V gave up 6 bases and J gave up 1 base, with 16 bases separating them. Germline V lookup: CDR1 PRHDT, CDR2 FYEKMQ (reference sequence). The CDR3 totals 16 residues.

The V call is TRBV10-3, the J call TRBJ1-4; no clear D. The CDR3 consists of 15 residues. CDR1 is ENHRY and CDR2 is SYGVKD in the germline V gene. Deletions cut 0 bases from V and 5 bases from J, with 10 bases between. The CDR3 DNA is TGTGCCATCAGTGAGTCAGTAGGGTTAAATGAAAAACTGTTTTTT. Amino acid sequence: CAISESVGLNEKLFF.